This TCR beta chain comes out of a study of blood T cell repertoires in COVID-19. About the study: Acute-phase and convalescent COVID-19 samples originated in the United States, Italy and Spain. T cells, B-cell-depleted T cells, or PBMCs supplied cDNA or gDNA.

Cohorts were assigned according to the clinical history that participants reported. The V end lost 4 bases, the J end lost 4 bases, and 5 bases lay between the germline ends. The CDR3 extends over 12 amino acids. CDR1 MNHEY and CDR2 SVGAGI come from the germline V gene. Original processing methods: Reference gene primer amplification gave nucleated cell count estimates. Sequencing was performed with immunoSEQ multiplex PCR; in TCRdb, only in-frame clones are kept and a portion is missing. The V and J calls and clone size come from that table; D and trimming were worked out from the DNA. The profile shows hundreds of thousands of clones, 80% to 85% of them singletons.

The sample taken for sequencing was PBMCs or T cells enriched from blood (not recorded which). The J gene is TRBJ1-3, the V gene TRBV6-5; D is undetermined. This clonotype was sampled from a woman in her 40s who had recovered from COVID-19. In nucleotides, the CDR3 is TGTGCCAGCAGTTCCCCGGGAAACACCATATATTTT. Translation gives CASSSPGNTIYF.